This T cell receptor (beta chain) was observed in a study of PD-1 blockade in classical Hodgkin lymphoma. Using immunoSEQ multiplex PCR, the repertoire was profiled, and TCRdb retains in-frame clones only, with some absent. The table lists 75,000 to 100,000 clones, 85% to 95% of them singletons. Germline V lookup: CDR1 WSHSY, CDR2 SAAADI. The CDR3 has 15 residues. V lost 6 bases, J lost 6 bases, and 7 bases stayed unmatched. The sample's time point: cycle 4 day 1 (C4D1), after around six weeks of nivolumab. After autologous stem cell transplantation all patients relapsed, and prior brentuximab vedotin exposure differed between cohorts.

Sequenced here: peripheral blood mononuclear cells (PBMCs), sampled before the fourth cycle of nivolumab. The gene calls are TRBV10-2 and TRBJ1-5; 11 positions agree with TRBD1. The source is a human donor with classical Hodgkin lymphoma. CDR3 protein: CASSTRDRGTQPQHF. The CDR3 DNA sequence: TGCGCCAGCAGCACCCGGGACAGGGGGACTCAGCCCCAGCATTTT.